The sample holds many counts of the clone carrying this T cell receptor beta chain. Its antigen is undetermined. The sample originates from a study of neurological immune-mediated disorders. Findings and caveats of the study: Healthy controls had more TCR clonal expansion than multiple sclerosis, which showed the least, whereas HTLV-1-associated myelopathy showed the most.

Synthesis of cDNA used 5'RACE (with 10-nucleotide random UMIs). In TCRdb, the 5' RACE reads were re-called with MiXCR into one record per CDR3 protein. The sample includes 60,000 to 70,000 distinct CDR3 sequences, 5.2% of them seen just once. Germline V gene sequence: CDR1 SEHNR, CDR2 FQNEAQ (reference sequence). The CDR3 spans 14 residues. Trimming took 5 bases from V and 7 from J, leaving 14 bases between them. The sequence derives from a human donor with multiple sclerosis. The donor label of this sample is uncertain. Specimen: PBMCs. The chain is built from TRBV7-9 and TRBJ2-2; D is possibly TRBD2 (6 bases). The CDR3 region has the DNA TGTGCCAGCAGCCCGGAGGAGGGGAGCGGGGAGCTGTTTTTT. This translates into CASSPEEGSGELFF.